Following are 16 T cell receptor beta chains from one sample sequenced in a study of T cells in Graves' hyperthyroidism and ophthalmopathy. The investigators amplified TCR beta CDR3 regions from RNA transcripts. HTBI primers were employed in a first-round RT-PCR of the TCR CDR3. TCRdb re-called the multiplex PCR reads through MiXCR, storing one row per CDR3 protein. The sample has a few hundred thousand distinct CDR3 sequences, 13% to 15% seen once. Sample: blood. These receptors originate from a woman aged 25 to 45 with Graves' ophthalmopathy.

In its sample, this clonotype was seen many times. The V and J genes are TRBV20-1 and TRBJ2-1, with TRBD1 matching over 7 bases. Losses at the gene ends were 4 bases for V and 0 bases for J; bases not matched to a gene: 3. Germline V lookup: CDR1 DFQATT, CDR2 SNEGSKA (reference sequence). The CDR3 totals 14 residues. CDR3 residues: CSAKGARSYNEQFF. The CDR3 DNA sequence: TGCAGTGCTAAGGGGGCGCGCTCCTACAATGAGCAGTTCTTC.

This clonotype was seen more than once but under ten times. The chain combines TRBV19 with TRBJ2-7; D uncertain. The germline V gene encodes CDR1 LNHDA and CDR2 SQIVND (reference sequence). Between the trimmed V and J ends, which lost 5 bases and 5 bases, there was a span of 10 bases. This CDR3 comprises 12 residues. DNA for the CDR3: TGTGCCAGTAGTTTCCCTTCCAACGAGCAGTACTTC. As protein: CASSFPSNEQYF.

As to this clonotype: A much larger clone sits a single nucleotide away, making a read error possible. The rearrangement uses TRBV7-6 and TRBJ2-1, with 8 bases identical to TRBD1. The CDR3 spans 15 residues. Per germline, CDR1 SGHVS and CDR2 FNYEAQ. CDR3 DNA sequence: TGTGCCAGCAGACCCCAGACAGGGGAATACAATGAGCGGTTCTTC. The encoded protein is CASRPQTGEYNERFF.

This clonotype was detected many times. V and J are TRBV18 and TRBJ2-7; D is perhaps TRBD1 or TRBD2 (5 bases each). This CDR3 has 13 residues. Germline-derived CDR1 and CDR2 are KGHSH and LQKENI. With 3 bases removed from V and 7 bases from J, the gap between germline ends came to 13 bases. The CDR3 nucleotides read TGTGCCAGCTCACCTGTCCCTGGGGGAGAGCAGTACTTC. As protein: CASSPVPGGEQYF. Together with reference TRBV18 and TRBJ2-7, the CDR3 gives the full variable domain: NAGVMQNPRHLVRRRGQEARLRCSPMKGHSHVYWYRQLPEEGLKFMVYLQKENIIDESGMPKERFSAEFPKEGPSILRIQQVVRGDSAAYFCASSPVPGGEQYFGPGTRLTVT.

The gene calls are TRBV10-3 and TRBJ2-3; tentative D call: TRBD2 (6 bases). The CDR3 length is 13 residues. The V gene's germline CDR1 is ENHRY and CDR2 SYGVKD. V was shortened by 11 bases and J by 2 bases, with 14 bases between the two germline ends. The CDR3 here is CAYRGGNTDTQYF. The CDR3 bases are TGTGCCTACCGGGGAGGAAACACAGATACGCAGTATTTT.

This clonotype was observed many times. J is TRBJ2-1 and V is TRBV27, with 10 nucleotides matching TRBD2. Germline V gives CDR1 MNHEY, CDR2 SMNVEV (reference sequence). The CDR3 runs to 17 residues. The junction had 7 bases not matched to a gene; V was cut back by 5 bases and J by 0 bases. CDR3 sequence: CASSPTLAGSSYNEQFF. CDR3 sequence (DNA): TGTGCCAGCAGTCCGACACTAGCGGGGAGCTCCTACAATGAGCAGTTCTTC.

In this sample, this clonotype turned up many times. The chain carries TRBV2 and TRBJ1-4; D call uncertain. Trimming removed 5 bases at V and 2 bases at J, with 12 bases between. Germline V lookup: CDR1 SNHLY, CDR2 FYNNEI. The CDR3 covers 15 residues. The CDR3 region has the DNA TGTGCCAGCAGTACAACCAAGCGGACTAATGAAAAACTGTTTTTT. It specifies CASSTTKRTNEKLFF.

This clonotype was observed a handful of times. The chain has TRBV6-1 and TRBJ1-2; D might be TRBD1 (5 bases). Germline V gene lookup returns CDR1 MNHNS and CDR2 SASEGT. The CDR3 consists of 12 residues. V lost 10 bases and J lost 7, with 16 bases in between. The CDR3 region has the DNA TGTGCCACCGGGGACCAGGTGCGTGGCTACACCTTC. Amino acid sequence: CATGDQVRGYTF.

This clonotype came up many times. As DNA, the CDR3 is TGCAGTGCTAGACCCCCTGGGGGGGAAGAGACCCAGTACTTC. This encodes CSARPPGGEETQYF. The chain combines TRBV20-1 with TRBJ2-5; 7 bases are shared with TRBD2. The CDR3 sequence is 14 residues long. Trimming removed 2 bases from V and 3 bases from J; junction bases left unmatched: 6. The germline V gene has CDR1 DFQATT and CDR2 SNEGSKA (reference sequence).

This clonotype has ten or more counts. The chain has TRBV28 and TRBJ2-5; 7 bases map to TRBD1. The CDR3 spans 15 residues. V gave up 5 bases and J gave up 2 bases; unmatched junction bases: 8. From germline, CDR1 is MDHEN and CDR2 SYDVKM. The CDR3 sequence: CASSQSGTVQETQYF. The DNA of the CDR3 is TGTGCCAGCAGTCAATCAGGGACAGTTCAAGAGACCCAGTACTTC.

This clonotype was seen at least ten times. The genes are TRBV3-1 and TRBJ2-2; D remains unclear. The CDR3 is 14 residues long. Germline CDR1 reads LGHDT; CDR2 reads YNNKEL (reference sequence). Trimming removed 0 bases from V and 6 bases from J, with 8 bases in between. The CDR3 region is CASSQEVTAGELFF. The CDR3 DNA sequence: TGTGCCAGCAGCCAAGAGGTAACAGCCGGGGAGCTGTTTTTT.

This clonotype showed up many times. This chain joins TRBV30 and TRBJ1-1, with unresolved D. Trimming took 1 base from V and 3 from J, leaving 6 bases between them. Germline-derived CDR1 and CDR2 are GTSNPN and SVGIG (reference sequence). CDR3 length: 12 residues. The CDR3 loop reads CAWSGLDTEAFF. The DNA for the CDR3 is TGTGCCTGGAGTGGGTTGGACACTGAAGCTTTCTTT.

This clonotype was recorded at least ten times. The chain is built from TRBV11-2 and TRBJ2-1; 13 bases fit TRBD2. The CDR3 runs to 15 residues. The germline V gene encodes CDR1 SGHAT and CDR2 FQNNGV. V gave up 6 bases and J gave up 9 bases; unmatched junction bases: 8. The CDR3: CASSSTSGGRSEQFF. In DNA form, the CDR3 reads TGTGCCAGCAGTTCGACTAGCGGGGGGCGCAGTGAGCAGTTCTTC.

This clonotype was seen only a few times. CDR3 nucleotides: TGCAGCGTTGTGGCAGATACCATTCAGTACTTC. Its protein is CSVVADTIQYF. V is TRBV29-1 and J is TRBJ2-4, with D unclear. The CDR3 extends over 11 amino acids. The germline gives CDR1 SQVTM, CDR2 ANQGSEA. V shed 4 bases and J shed 9 bases, with 10 bases lying between them.

The chain combines TRBV14 with TRBJ1-2, with 8 bases that match TRBD1. With V trimmed by 4 bases and J by 4 bases, 11 bases remained unmatched. This CDR3 spans 16 amino acids. Germline V CDR1 and CDR2: SGHDN, FVKESK. CDR3 protein: CASSPGQGVTFYGYTF. CDR3 coding DNA: TGTGCCAGCAGCCCTGGACAGGGCGTTACTTTCTATGGCTACACCTTC.

This clonotype has ten or more counts. The chain combines TRBV12-3 or TRBV12-4 with TRBJ2-7; TRBD2 agrees at 9 bases. This CDR3 has 16 amino acids. V dropped 4 bases and J dropped 1; count of bases not matched to a gene: 8. CDR3 DNA sequence: TGTGCCAGCAGTTCTACACTAGCGGGTACATCCTACGAGCAGTACTTC. Amino acid sequence: CASSSTLAGTSYEQYF.